These 25 T cell receptor beta chains share one sample of origin, sequenced in a study of CD8 T cells in ankylosing spondylitis. TCRdb analysed the 5' RACE reads with MiXCR anew, one entry per CDR3 protein. This repertoire shows about 240,000 distinct CDR3 sequences, around 9.2% found once; its top ten account for around 7%. The source material was blood, either unsorted or a sorted T cell fraction (not recorded which). The source is a male donor with ankylosing spondylitis or in good health (not recorded which).

Comments on this clonotype: This could be a read error, since a much larger clone is one nucleotide away. The chain joins TRBV19 to TRBJ2-3, with D perhaps given as TRBD1 or TRBD2 (5 bases each). The length of the CDR3 is 19 residues. Trimming took 3 bases from V and 0 from J, leaving 22 bases between them. Germline V gene lookup returns CDR1 LNHDA and CDR2 SQIVND (reference sequence). The CDR3 reads CASSMSPGTVASSTDTQYF. The CDR3 nucleotides are TGTGCCAGTAGTATGAGCCCCGGGACGGTAGCTTCTAGCACAGATACGCAGTATTTT.

The table lists this clonotype with many counts. The V and J genes are TRBV20-1 and TRBJ2-5; the match to TRBD2 covers 13 bases. Trimming at V came to 6 bases and at J to 5 bases, leaving 18 bases not matched to a gene. Germline lookup yields CDR1 DFQATT and CDR2 SNEGSKA (reference sequence). This CDR3 comprises 18 residues. The CDR3 coding sequence is TGCAGTGCACTGTTTTTCGGAGGACTAGCGGGAGAAGAGGAGACCCAGTACTTC. Translation gives CSALFFGGLAGEEETQYF.

This clonotype was counted a few times. The V and J genes are TRBV18 and TRBJ2-1; unclear D gene. With 6 bases removed from V and 9 bases from J, the gap between germline ends came to 18 bases. This CDR3 is built from 14 residues. Germline V lookup: CDR1 KGHSH, CDR2 LQKENI. The CDR3 here is CASSPGSSKGEQFF. The CDR3 nucleotides are TGTGCCAGCTCCCCCGGGTCCTCAAAGGGTGAGCAGTTCTTC.

The chain combines TRBV11-1 with TRBJ2-1; 9 bases align to TRBD1. The CDR3 runs 21 residues. The germline gives CDR1 SGHAT, CDR2 FQDESV (reference sequence). V dropped 5 bases and J dropped 3; count of bases not matched to a gene: 23. The CDR3 reads CASSLRRDREFSRSVYNEQFF. CDR3 nucleotide sequence: TGTGCCAGCAGCCTTAGACGGGACAGGGAATTTAGTAGATCGGTCTACAATGAGCAGTTCTTC.

In this sample, this clonotype turned up many times. The chain recombines TRBV2 with TRBJ2-3; TRBD2 agrees at 7 bases. The CDR3 has 14 residues. Trimming at V came to 6 bases and at J to 0 bases, leaving 3 bases not matched to a gene. Per germline, CDR1 SNHLY and CDR2 FYNNEI. The CDR3 protein is CASSGAGSTDTQYF. In nucleotides, the CDR3 is TGTGCCAGCAGCGGAGCGGGAAGCACAGATACGCAGTATTTT.

The sample holds many counts of this clonotype. The V gene is TRBV12-3 or TRBV12-4, the J gene TRBJ1-2, with TRBD1 as a possible D gene (5 bases). V gave up 10 bases and J gave up 6 bases, with 21 bases separating them. The CDR3 runs to 14 residues. CDR3 sequence (DNA): TGTGCCATCATAACGACCGACAGACAGAATGGCTACACCTTC. Its protein product is CAIITTDRQNGYTF.

This clonotype occurred many times. The V call is TRBV5-1, the J call TRBJ2-1, with 7 bases fitting TRBD2. Germline assignment: CDR1 SGHRS and CDR2 YFSETQ. V was pared by 4 bases and J by 7 bases, with 11 bases of the junction left unmatched. The CDR3 sequence is 15 residues long. CDR3 residues: CASSPRERPRNEQFF. The CDR3 region has the DNA TGCGCCAGCAGCCCGCGGGAGCGTCCTCGTAATGAGCAGTTCTTC.

In its sample, this clonotype was seen many times. V usage is TRBV9 and J usage is TRBJ2-1; D is ambiguous. V was clipped by 0 bases and J by 7 bases, with 5 bases between them. The length of the CDR3 is 12 residues. CDR1 and CDR2 (germline): SGDLS, YYNGEE. The CDR3 nucleotides are TGTGCCAGCAGCGTAGAGAGAAATGAGCAGTTCTTC. It is translated as CASSVERNEQFF.

This clonotype was picked up many times. J is TRBJ2-5 and V is TRBV20-1; 8 positions agree with TRBD2. The V gene end was trimmed by 1 base and the J gene end by 5 bases; junction bases not matched to a gene: 3. CDR3 length: 13 residues. The germline gives CDR1 DFQATT, CDR2 SNEGSKA (reference sequence). CDR3 in amino acids: CSARVAGWETQYF. The CDR3 nucleotides are TGCAGTGCTAGAGTAGCGGGGTGGGAGACCCAGTACTTC.

The chain couples TRBV24-1 to TRBJ2-1; 15 bases align to TRBD2. Germline V gives CDR1 KGHDR, CDR2 SFDVKD. CDR3 size: 16 residues. Germline trimming cut 3 bases from V and 7 bases from J; bases unmatched to any gene: 3. CDR3 region: CATSDPGTSGRNEQFF. The DNA for the CDR3 is TGTGCCACCAGTGATCCTGGGACTAGCGGGAGGAATGAGCAGTTCTTC.

This clonotype has at least ten counts. This chain's CDR3 is CASSLTSGKPSYNEQFF. CDR3 DNA sequence: TGCGCCAGCAGCTTGACTAGCGGGAAACCCTCCTACAATGAGCAGTTCTTC. V usage is TRBV5-1 and J usage is TRBJ2-1, with 10 nucleotides matching TRBD2. The V and J ends lost 1 base and 0 bases, in that order; junction bases with no gene match: 4. Germline values: CDR1 SGHRS, CDR2 YFSETQ. This CDR3 spans 17 amino acids.

This clonotype has at least ten counts. The J gene is TRBJ1-1, the V gene TRBV7-2, with D hard to call. Germline CDR1 and CDR2: SGHTA and FQGNSA. Trimming shortened V by 1 base and J by 0 bases, and 9 bases separated the two germline ends. The CDR3 consists of 15 residues. The CDR3 loop reads CASSLVTQMNTEAFF. The CDR3 DNA sequence: TGTGCCAGCAGCTTAGTGACACAAATGAACACTGAAGCTTTCTTT.

This clonotype has a count of ten or more. The genes are TRBV7-3 and TRBJ2-2; D is ambiguous. Germline CDR1 SGHTA, CDR2 FQGTGA. V was shortened by 2 bases and J by 4 bases, with 5 bases between the two germline ends. The CDR3 extends over 13 amino acids. CDR3 sequence reads: CASSLVSTGELFF. The CDR3 coding sequence is TGTGCCAGCAGCTTAGTCTCCACCGGGGAGCTGTTTTTT. Supplemented by reference TRBV7-3 and TRBJ2-2, the full variable domain reads GAGVSQTPSNKVTEKGKYVELRCDPISGHTALYWYRQSLGQGPEFLIYFQGTGAADDSGLPNDRFFAVRPEGSVSTLKIQRTERGDSAVYLCASSLVSTGELFFGEGSRLTVL.

Comment on this clonotype: The junction differs from germline at one of its ends, possibly a read error. V usage is TRBV4-2 and J usage is TRBJ2-5; no reliable D call. This CDR3 contains 10 residues. CDR1 is LGHNA and CDR2 is YNFKEQ in the germline V gene. CDR3 nucleotide sequence: TGTGCCATGGCCCCGACGGTCCCCTCCTTC. Protein product: CAMAPTVPSF.

The J gene is TRBJ2-7, the V gene TRBV7-3; TRBD2 matches 8 bases. This CDR3 has 16 amino acids. Trimming removed 5 bases from V and 5 bases from J; junction bases left unmatched: 14. CDR1 is SGHTA, CDR2 FQGTGA, per germline. The CDR3 nucleotides read TGTGCCAGCAGCCCCCGCGGGGGCGGGGGGCTCAACGAGCAGTACTTC. Protein sequence: CASSPRGGGGLNEQYF.

This clonotype has ten or more counts. The J gene is TRBJ2-2, the V gene TRBV6-5; D gene ambiguous. The germline gives CDR1 MNHEY, CDR2 SVGAGI. Deletions cut 6 bases from V and 3 bases from J, with 5 bases between. There are 12 residues in the CDR3. CDR3 DNA sequence: TGTGCCAGCAGAGGCTACACCGGGGAGCTGTTTTTT. Its protein is CASRGYTGELFF.

V is TRBV20-1 and J is TRBJ1-5; D not certain. Between the trimmed V and J ends, which lost 2 bases and 4 bases, there was a span of 12 bases. This CDR3 has 14 amino acids. The V gene's germline CDR1 is DFQATT and CDR2 SNEGSKA (reference sequence). CDR3 DNA: TGCAGTGCTAGAAACGGATACCCAAATCAGCCCCAGCATTTT. Translation gives CSARNGYPNQPQHF.

The rearrangement uses TRBV6-2 or TRBV6-3 and TRBJ2-3; D call uncertain. The CDR3 contains 14 residues. CDR1 is MNHEY, CDR2 SVGEGT, per germline. V lost 2 bases, J lost 3 bases, and 9 bases lay in between. In DNA, the CDR3 is TGTGCCAGCAGTTACGGTGCGAGTACAGATACGCAGTATTTT. Translated: CASSYGASTDTQYF.

This clonotype was observed a few times. The V and J genes are TRBV5-1 and TRBJ2-7, with 9 bases matching TRBD1. The CDR3 runs 15 residues. CDR1 and CDR2 from the germline V gene are SGHRS and YFSETQ. V was pared by 0 bases and J by 5 bases, with 6 bases of the junction left unmatched. The CDR3 DNA follows: TGCGCCAGCAGCTTGGAACAGGGGGCGCGAAACGAGCAGTACTTC. Its translation is CASSLEQGARNEQYF.

At least ten counts were recorded for this clonotype. A read error may account for a junction end that differs from germline. This chain connects TRBV27 to TRBJ1-6, with TRBD1 as a possible D gene (6 bases). In germline, CDR1 is MNHEY, CDR2 SMNVEV (reference sequence). This CDR3 has 17 amino acids. The CDR3 spells CASSSTGKGSNNSPLHF. The CDR3 coding sequence is TGTGCCAGCAGTTCCACAGGGAAGGGCTCCAATAATTCACCCCTCCACTTT.

This clonotype was seen repeatedly, ten times or more. The chain links TRBV7-9 to TRBJ2-1; 8 bases agree with TRBD1. Germline CDR1 is SEHNR and CDR2 is FQNEAQ (reference sequence). CDR3 length: 16 amino acids. V gave up 5 bases and J gave up 6 bases; unmatched junction bases: 12. CDR3 residues: CASSLREQGVGNEQFF. In DNA, the CDR3 is TGTGCCAGCAGCCTGCGGGAACAGGGGGTTGGCAATGAGCAGTTCTTC. Full variable domain (missing parts from reference TRBV7-9 and TRBJ2-1): DTGVSQNPRHKITKRGQNVTFRCDPISEHNRLYWYRQTLGQGPEFLTYFQNEAQLEKSRLLSDRFSAERPKGSFSTLEIQRTEQGDSAMYLCASSLREQGVGNEQFFGPGTRLTVL.

A remark on this clonotype: One base away lies a much larger clone, so this may be a sequencing read error. The gene calls are TRBV20-1 and TRBJ1-4; 7 bases fit TRBD1. V lost 7 bases, J lost 5 bases, and 10 bases stayed unmatched. This CDR3 contains 14 residues. Germline lookup yields CDR1 DFQATT and CDR2 SNEGSKA (reference sequence). The CDR3 protein is CSGSRGSMNEKLFF. The CDR3 DNA is TGCAGTGGTAGCAGGGGGAGCATGAATGAAAAACTGTTTTTT.

This clonotype was recorded many times. In DNA form, the CDR3 reads TGCGCCAGCAGCGTGGATGGGGGCCTCAATCAGCCCCAGCATTTT. Translating gives CASSVDGGLNQPQHF. The chain carries TRBV5-1 and TRBJ1-5; D may be TRBD1 (6 bases). The CDR3 runs 15 residues. V dropped 4 bases and J dropped 3 bases, with 14 bases sitting between them. Germline V lookup: CDR1 SGHRS, CDR2 YFSETQ.

This clonotype was counted ten times or more. The CDR3 DNA sequence: TGTGCCATCAAAGGCGGCCATACGAACTCCTACGAGCAGTACTTC. Amino acids: CAIKGGHTNSYEQYF. V and J are TRBV10-3 and TRBJ2-7; D is ambiguous. There are 15 residues in the CDR3. Germline CDR1 reads ENHRY; CDR2 reads SYGVKD. V gave up 7 bases and J gave up 0 bases, with 16 bases separating them.

This clonotype showed up many times. The rearrangement uses TRBV3-1 and TRBJ2-3, with D possibly TRBD2 on 5 matching bases. CDR3 length: 15 residues. Germline V gene data show CDR1 as LGHDT and CDR2 as YNNKEL (reference sequence). The V gene lost 1 base and the J gene lost 1 base, with 9 bases spanning the gap. CDR3 region: CASSQGGRGTDTQYF. For the CDR3, the DNA is TGTGCCAGCAGCCAAGGAGGGCGCGGCACAGATACGCAGTATTTT.